The next 17 T cell receptor beta chains were all read from a single sample in a study of neoadjuvant anti-PD-1 for oral cavity cancer. Clones were sequenced by immunoSEQ multiplex PCR, and TCRdb holds only the in-frame ones, with some missing. Of some 66,000 clones in the sample, around 80% were seen once. Sample: PBMCs, taken before nivolumab (anti-PD-1) treatment. The source is a person aged 40 to 85 with oral cavity squamous cell carcinoma.

J is TRBJ2-3 and V is TRBV7-3; tentatively, D is TRBD2 (6 bases). Germline CDR1 and CDR2: SGHTA and FQGTGA. V lost 6 bases and J 0 bases, leaving 13 bases between the germline ends. This CDR3 is built from 15 residues. The CDR3 nucleotides are TGTGCCAGCAGATCACCGGGAGAGAGCACAGATACGCAGTATTTT. Translation: CASRSPGESTDTQYF.

This chain links TRBV7-8 with TRBJ2-7; no reliable D call. The CDR3 totals 14 residues. V was shortened by 5 bases and J by 1 base, with 12 bases between the two germline ends. Germline CDR1 SGHVS, CDR2 FQNEAQ. DNA of the CDR3: TGTGCCAGCAGCCCGGTCGACCGATCCTACGAGCAGTACTTC. Its protein is CASSPVDRSYEQYF.

This rearrangement joins TRBV27 to TRBJ2-5, with TRBD1 as a possible D gene (7 bases). This CDR3 contains 13 residues. The V gene's germline CDR1 is MNHEY and CDR2 SMNVEV (reference sequence). Between the trimmed V and J ends, which lost 10 bases and 3 bases, there was a span of 15 bases. The DNA of the CDR3 is TGTGCCACCCAGGGGGGTGGAGAAGAGACCCAGTACTTC. This encodes CATQGGGEETQYF.

The chain recombines TRBV6-1 with TRBJ2-1, with D possibly matching TRBD2 (5 bases). In germline, CDR1 is MNHNS, CDR2 SASEGT. V lost 3 bases, J lost 7 bases, and 7 bases lay in between. This CDR3 region has 12 residues. The CDR3 spells CASSDPGNEQFF. The CDR3, as DNA: TGTGCCAGCAGTGATCCGGGGAATGAGCAGTTCTTC.

The chain joins TRBV27 to TRBJ2-1, with TRBD2 matching over 10 bases. The CDR3 is 17 residues long. The junction had 7 bases not matched to a gene; V was cut back by 4 bases and J by 1 base. The germline CDR1 and CDR2 sequences are MNHEY and SMNVEV (reference sequence). CDR3 coding DNA: TGTGCCAGCAGTTCCCCACGGACTAGCGGATCCTACAATGAGCAGTTCTTC. Translation gives CASSSPRTSGSYNEQFF.

V and J are TRBV19 and TRBJ1-5; D remains unclear. In germline, CDR1 is LNHDA, CDR2 SQIVND (reference sequence). V was shortened by 7 bases and J by 1 base, with 14 bases between the two germline ends. The CDR3 sequence is 15 residues long. CDR3: CASTPGGISNQPQHF. CDR3 in DNA: TGTGCCAGTACCCCGGGAGGGATAAGCAATCAGCCCCAGCATTTT.

This rearrangement joins TRBV5-6 to TRBJ2-3; D possibly corresponds to TRBD1 (6 bases). Trimming took 4 bases from V and 4 from J, leaving 16 bases between them. The germline V gene encodes CDR1 SGHDT and CDR2 YYEEEE. The CDR3 totals 15 residues. The CDR3 reads CASSRPHRDADTQYF. In DNA form, the CDR3 reads TGTGCCAGCAGCCGTCCTCACAGGGACGCAGATACGCAGTATTTT.

The chain recombines TRBV5-5 with TRBJ1-6, with 10 bases aligning to TRBD1. V dropped 4 bases and J dropped 10; count of bases not matched to a gene: 5. In germline, CDR1 is SGHKS, CDR2 YYEKEE (reference sequence). The CDR3 extends over 14 amino acids. The CDR3 region is CASSGRDRGSPLHF. For the CDR3, the DNA is TGTGCCAGCAGCGGCCGGGACAGGGGCTCACCCCTCCACTTT.

This clone was detected only once. This sample also contains other DNA sequences that code for the same CDR3. This chain joins TRBV5-1 and TRBJ1-2, with a tentative D call TRBD1 (5 bases). V lost 2 bases and J 8 bases, leaving 13 bases between the germline ends. The germline V gene has CDR1 SGHRS and CDR2 YFSETQ. CDR3 size: 13 residues. DNA for the CDR3: TGCGCCAGCAGCTTAGCAGGGATGAGCGGCTACACCTTC. Translation: CASSLAGMSGYTF.

The chain links TRBV30 to TRBJ1-2; TRBD1 matches 7 bases. From germline, CDR1 is GTSNPN and CDR2 SVGIG (reference sequence). V lost 0 bases, J lost 4 bases, and 5 bases stayed unmatched. This CDR3 region has 14 residues. CDR3 DNA sequence: TGTGCCTGGAGTGTAAAGGGGGCCGGCTATGGCTACACCTTC. This codes for CAWSVKGAGYGYTF.

The chain combines TRBV27 with TRBJ2-1; TRBD2 agrees at 9 bases. From germline, CDR1 is MNHEY and CDR2 SMNVEV (reference sequence). The CDR3 extends over 14 amino acids. V gave up 7 bases and J gave up 9 bases; unmatched junction bases: 10. The CDR3 reads CASTKTSGWGEQFF. CDR3 in DNA: TGTGCCAGCACCAAGACTAGCGGCTGGGGTGAGCAGTTCTTC.

CDR3 protein: CASRAGQGDTYGYTF. DNA of the CDR3: TGTGCCAGCAGAGCTGGACAGGGGGATACCTATGGCTACACCTTC. The chain joins TRBV2 to TRBJ1-2; 10 nucleotides line up with TRBD1. V trimming: 6 bases; J trimming: 4 bases; junction bases outside the gene matches: 8. The CDR3 has 15 residues. Germline-derived CDR1 and CDR2 are SNHLY and FYNNEI.

The sample holds many counts of this clone. The CDR3 reads CTSSQDAGTGYNSPLHF. The DNA of the CDR3 is TGCACCAGCAGCCAAGATGCGGGAACGGGGTATAATTCACCCCTCCACTTT. This sequence joins TRBV1 and TRBJ1-6. TRBV1 is recorded as a pseudogene. The CDR3 is made up of 17 amino acids.

V and J are TRBV28 and TRBJ1-2; the D is unclear. Trimming left V 1 base short and J 5 bases short, with 5 bases between. In germline, CDR1 is MDHEN, CDR2 SYDVKM. The CDR3 contains 12 residues. CDR3 loop: CASSLSFYGYTF. CDR3 DNA: TGTGCCAGCAGTTTATCCTTTTATGGCTACACCTTC.

This sequence joins TRBV27 and TRBJ2-2, with 8 positions matching TRBD1. Per the germline V gene, CDR1 is MNHEY and CDR2 is SMNVEV (reference sequence). With V trimmed by 5 bases and J by 7 bases, 9 bases remained unmatched. This CDR3 region has 15 residues. The CDR3: CASSPGTGLFGELFF. CDR3 nucleotides: TGTGCCAGCAGTCCGGGGACAGGTCTATTCGGGGAGCTGTTTTTT.

This clone has a handful of counts. V gene TRBV15 combines with J gene TRBJ2-3; a weak D match, TRBD2 (5 bases). V lost 0 bases and J 4 bases, leaving 11 bases between the germline ends. There are 15 residues in the CDR3. The germline gives CDR1 LNHNV, CDR2 YYDKDF (reference sequence). The CDR3 DNA is TGTGCCACCAGCAGAGATTTAGCGCCGGCAGATACGCAGTATTTT. Encoded protein: CATSRDLAPADTQYF.

V usage is TRBV7-2 and J usage is TRBJ1-5; 10 nucleotides align to TRBD1. The CDR3 totals 14 residues. Per germline, CDR1 SGHTA and CDR2 FQGNSA. After removal of 5 bases from V and 6 bases from J, the junction contained 4 bases not matched to a gene. The CDR3 DNA reads TGTGCCAGCAGCCCGGACAGGGGGGTTCAGCCCCAGCATTTT. Translation: CASSPDRGVQPQHF.